This TCR beta chain was found in a study of T-cell reconstitution after alpha-beta-depleted transplantation in children. TCRbeta library construction was performed incorporating unique molecular identifiers. TCRdb re-called the PCR reads with MiXCR, one entry per CDR3 protein. The sample has roughly 120,000 distinct CDR3 sequences; under 13% are singletons. This clonotype was seen at least ten times. Its antigen is unknown. Trimming removed 1 base at V and 0 bases at J, with 8 bases between. The CDR3 is 15 residues long. Germline lookup yields CDR1 SEHNR and CDR2 FQNEAQ (reference sequence). The study, taken as a whole, reports: Recipient T cells and thymic progenitors that survived were the source of the high TCRbeta diversity seen at day 60 in some patients.

The gene calls are TRBV7-9 and TRBJ2-3; a possible D gene is TRBD2 (6 bases). The origin of this receptor is a boy between 2 and 10 years old with acute lymphoblastic leukemia, due to receive a stem cell transplant. This specimen was PBMCs, taken before TCRalphabeta/CD19-depleted stem cell transplant. The CDR3 region has the DNA TGTGCCAGCAGCTTAGACGGGACTAGCACAGATACGCAGTATTTT. It specifies CASSLDGTSTDTQYF.